A single sample is the source of the 30 T cell receptor beta chains below, sequenced in a study of cytomegalovirus exposure and HLA in healthy donors. A multiplex PCR was run with 60 Vbeta primers and 13 Jbeta primers. Assay used: immunoSEQ multiplex PCR; TCRdb lists only in-frame clones, some missing. The sample includes about 76,000 clones. Material: PBMCs. The receptors shown here come from a woman between 35 and 50 years old in good health and CMV-seropositive.

The chain is built from TRBV5-1 and TRBJ1-3; D is possibly TRBD1 (6 bases). Germline CDR1 SGHRS, CDR2 YFSETQ. The CDR3 has 15 residues. V was clipped by 4 bases and J by 0 bases, with 11 bases between them. In DNA, the CDR3 is TGCGCCAGCAGCCTCGGGACACACTCTGGAAACACCATATATTTT. Translation: CASSLGTHSGNTIYF.

This chain connects TRBV6-6 to TRBJ2-1; 7 bases match TRBD1. CDR1 and CDR2 from the germline V gene are MNHNY and SVGAGI (reference sequence). V dropped 10 bases and J dropped 8; count of bases not matched to a gene: 14. This CDR3 is 14 amino acids long. This CDR3 reads CAISLQGELDEQFF. In nucleotides, the CDR3 is TGTGCCATCTCCCTCCAGGGGGAGCTGGATGAGCAGTTCTTC.

The gene calls are TRBV10-2 and TRBJ2-1; 7 nucleotides line up with TRBD1. This CDR3 region has 17 residues. Germline values: CDR1 WSHSY, CDR2 SAAADI. V gave up 0 bases and J gave up 3 bases; unmatched junction bases: 8. The CDR3 reads CASSESLGQVDYNEQFF. The CDR3 DNA follows: TGCGCCAGCAGTGAGTCCCTTGGACAGGTAGACTACAATGAGCAGTTCTTC.

The chain carries TRBV29-1 and TRBJ1-1, with D perhaps matching TRBD1 (5 bases). The CDR3 loop spans 15 amino acids. Trimming shortened V by 7 bases and J by 0 bases, and 18 bases separated the two germline ends. Per the germline V gene, CDR1 is SQVTM and CDR2 is ANQGSEA. CDR3 protein: CSGSQGWGMNTEAFF. For the CDR3, the DNA is TGCAGCGGATCCCAGGGCTGGGGTATGAACACTGAAGCTTTCTTT.

The chain combines TRBV28 with TRBJ1-1; TRBD1 is a possible D gene (5 bases). The germline gives CDR1 MDHEN, CDR2 SYDVKM. Trimming took 3 bases from V and 3 from J, leaving 11 bases between them. The CDR3 runs 14 residues. The CDR3, as DNA: TGTGCCAGCAGTTTGGGGCAGGGCCACACTGAAGCTTTCTTT. This codes for CASSLGQGHTEAFF.

The chain carries TRBV29-1 and TRBJ2-5; the D gene is possibly TRBD1 (6 bases). CDR3 size: 13 residues. Germline V gene lookup returns CDR1 SQVTM and CDR2 ANQGSEA. The V and J ends lost 5 bases and 1 base respectively, with 11 bases between them. CDR3 sequence: CSVWDTGQETQYF. The CDR3 bases are TGCAGCGTTTGGGACACCGGCCAAGAGACCCAGTACTTC.

This chain joins TRBV7-9 and TRBJ2-7; TRBD2 aligns across 8 bases. V lost 5 bases and J lost 9; bases outside the gene matches: 12. From germline, CDR1 is SEHNR and CDR2 FQNEAQ (reference sequence). CDR3 length equals 14 residues. CDR3 residues: CASSLSGMPYWQYF. The CDR3 nucleotides are TGTGCCAGCAGCCTTAGCGGGATGCCATATTGGCAGTACTTC.

The V and J genes are TRBV21-1 and TRBJ1-4. TRBV21-1 is assigned pseudogene status. CDR3 length: 10 residues. Here the CDR3 DNA reads TGTGCCAACCCTAGGGGAGGACTGTTTTTT. Translation gives CANPRGGLFF.

Notes on this clone: Other nucleotide sequences from this sample produce the same CDR3. The chain employs TRBV29-1 and TRBJ1-1; 8 positions agree with TRBD1. V gave up 6 bases and J gave up 4 bases; unmatched junction bases: 4. CDR1 SQVTM and CDR2 ANQGSEA come from the germline V gene. The CDR3 runs 12 residues. Written as DNA, the CDR3 is TGCAGCGTAGGACAGGGAGGCACTGAAGCTTTCTTT. The encoded protein is CSVGQGGTEAFF.

This CDR3 is CASSPGLPYGYTF. DNA of the CDR3: TGTGCCAGCAGTCCGGGACTCCCTTATGGCTACACCTTC. V is TRBV27 and J is TRBJ1-2; D perhaps matches TRBD1 (5 bases). Per the germline V gene, CDR1 is MNHEY and CDR2 is SMNVEV (reference sequence). V dropped 5 bases and J dropped 5 bases, with 12 bases sitting between them. This CDR3 contains 13 residues.

V usage is TRBV6-1 and J usage is TRBJ2-1; D perhaps matches TRBD2 (5 bases). The CDR3 is made up of 14 amino acids. V gave up 2 bases and J gave up 7 bases, with 12 bases separating them. The V gene's germline CDR1 is MNHNS and CDR2 SASEGT. CDR3 amino acids: CASSESGRRNEQFF. The CDR3 region has the DNA TGTGCCAGCAGTGAATCGGGAAGGCGGAATGAGCAGTTCTTC.

The J gene is TRBJ2-3, the V gene TRBV29-1, with 10 nucleotides matching TRBD1. Germline-derived CDR1 and CDR2 are SQVTM and ANQGSEA. J gave up 5 bases and V 8 bases, and 10 bases lay outside the gene matches. The CDR3 is 14 residues long. The CDR3 DNA reads as TGCAGCACGAGACCGGGACAGGGGAGAGATACGCAGTATTTT. Translation: CSTRPGQGRDTQYF.

This sequence joins TRBV27 and TRBJ2-3, with TRBD2 matching 7 bases. The CDR3 is 17 amino acids. The ends lost 4 bases at V and 4 bases at J; junction bases unmatched: 14. CDR1 is MNHEY, CDR2 SMNVEV, per germline (reference sequence). DNA for the CDR3: TGTGCCAGCAGTTCCCTAGCGGTCAACCCGTGGGCAGATACGCAGTATTTT. Translated: CASSSLAVNPWADTQYF.

The V and J genes are TRBV7-9 and TRBJ1-1; TRBD1 matches 10 bases. V shed 3 bases, J shed 0 bases, and the junction held 4 bases outside the gene matches. Germline V gene sequence: CDR1 SEHNR, CDR2 FQNEAQ (reference sequence). This CDR3 comprises 16 residues. CDR3 sequence: CASSFGQGGLNTEAFF. In DNA form, the CDR3 reads TGTGCCAGCAGCTTTGGACAGGGGGGATTGAACACTGAAGCTTTCTTT.

The V call is TRBV6-6, the J call TRBJ2-5, with 7 nucleotides matching TRBD1. Trimming at V came to 5 bases and at J to 5 bases, leaving 11 bases not matched to a gene. The germline V gene encodes CDR1 MNHNY and CDR2 SVGAGI (reference sequence). The CDR3 is made up of 15 amino acids. Here the CDR3 DNA reads TGTGCCAGCAGTCTTCTGACAGGGACGGCGGAGACCCAGTACTTC. Translated, it gives CASSLLTGTAETQYF.

The V and J genes are TRBV4-1 and TRBJ1-1; TRBD1 agrees at 9 bases. Per the germline V gene, CDR1 is MGHRA and CDR2 is YSYEKL. CDR3 size: 16 residues. V lost 3 bases and J lost 9; bases outside the gene matches: 14. The CDR3 DNA reads as TGCGCCAGCAGCCATGTATTGTCCCGGGACAGGGAACAAGCTTTCTTT. Translated: CASSHVLSRDREQAFF.

V and J are TRBV19 and TRBJ1-1; TRBD1 matches 7 bases. V shed 4 bases, J shed 1 base, and the junction held 6 bases outside the gene matches. Germline-derived CDR1 and CDR2 are LNHDA and SQIVND (reference sequence). The CDR3 is 15 residues long. In DNA form, the CDR3 reads TGTGCCAGTAGTACACAGGGGTACGCGAACACTGAAGCTTTCTTT. Protein: CASSTQGYANTEAFF.

The chain employs TRBV25-1 and TRBJ2-7; possible D gene TRBD1, 6 bases. The CDR3 spans 15 residues. Germline loops: CDR1 MGHDK, CDR2 SYGVNS. V was pared by 2 bases and J by 3 bases, with 14 bases between. CDR3 loop: CASSEQGTLNYEQYF. The CDR3 region has the DNA TGTGCCAGCAGTGAACAGGGGACACTGAACTACGAGCAGTACTTC.

The genes are TRBV5-4 and TRBJ2-2; 10 nucleotides match TRBD2. V shed 4 bases, J shed 5 bases, and the junction held 11 bases outside the gene matches. CDR1 is SGHNT, CDR2 YYREEE, per germline (reference sequence). This CDR3 has 17 amino acids. CDR3 in DNA: TGTGCCAGCAGCCCCGCAGCAAGCGGGGGGGGAACCGGGGAGCTGTTTTTT. Translating gives CASSPAASGGGTGELFF. Complete variable domain (other parts from reference TRBV5-4 and TRBJ2-2): ETGVTQSPTHLIKTRGQQVTLRCSSQSGHNTVSWYQQALGQGPQFIFQYYREEENGRGNFPPRFSGLQFPNYSSELNVNALELDDSALYLCASSPAASGGGTGELFFGEGSRLTVL.

CDR3: CASSPIVTGAYDGYTF. DNA of the CDR3: TGTGCCAGCAGCCCAATAGTTACAGGGGCATACGATGGCTACACCTTC. The chain is built from TRBV11-2 and TRBJ1-2; 7 bases are a match to TRBD1. The CDR3 sequence is 16 residues long. Trimming cost V 5 bases and J 6 bases; bases outside gene matches: 15. Germline V gives CDR1 SGHAT, CDR2 FQNNGV.

The CDR3 sequence is CASSPRGQGSSDTQYF. The DNA for the CDR3 is TGTGCCAGCAGCCCTAGAGGACAGGGGTCATCAGATACGCAGTATTTT. The chain joins TRBV7-9 to TRBJ2-3; 9 nucleotides align to TRBD1. The CDR3 consists of 16 residues. V shed 5 bases and J 4 bases; nucleotides not matched to a gene: 10. Per germline, CDR1 SEHNR and CDR2 FQNEAQ (reference sequence).

V gene TRBV2 combines with J gene TRBJ2-7; D not resolved. Looked up from germline, CDR1 is SNHLY and CDR2 is FYNNEI. V dropped 6 bases and J dropped 3 bases, with 9 bases sitting between them. CDR3 length: 12 amino acids. In nucleotides, the CDR3 is TGTGCCAGCAGGGCGGTGGGCTACGAGCAGTACTTC. Protein: CASRAVGYEQYF. The whole variable domain, filled in from reference TRBV2 and TRBJ2-7, reads EPEVTQTPSHQVTQMGQEVILRCVPISNHLYFYWYRQILGQKVEFLVSFYNNEISEKSEIFDDQFSVERPDGSNFTLKIRSTKLEDSAMYFCASRAVGYEQYFGPGTRLTVT.

The genes are TRBV4-1 and TRBJ2-7; TRBD2 aligns across 7 bases. J gave up 7 bases and V 0 bases, and 9 bases lay outside the gene matches. Per germline, CDR1 MGHRA and CDR2 YSYEKL. This CDR3 is built from 15 residues. The CDR3 region is CASSQEHSGAGEQYF. CDR3 nucleotide sequence: TGCGCCAGCAGCCAAGAGCACAGCGGGGCGGGGGAGCAGTACTTC.

The chain employs TRBV19 and TRBJ1-3; tentative D call: TRBD1 (6 bases). Germline values: CDR1 LNHDA, CDR2 SQIVND (reference sequence). The CDR3 contains 16 residues. The germline V and J ends were trimmed by 5 bases and 0 bases, with 14 bases remaining between them. The CDR3 loop reads CASSSKTGSSGNTIYF. DNA for the CDR3: TGTGCCAGTAGTTCCAAGACAGGATCCTCTGGAAACACCATATATTTT.

CDR3 residues: CSVVEGKAFF. CDR3 sequence (DNA): TGCAGCGTTGTTGAGGGAAAAGCTTTCTTT. The gene calls are TRBV29-1 and TRBJ1-1; D is undetermined. With 4 bases removed from V and 9 bases from J, the gap between germline ends came to 9 bases. The CDR3 is 10 residues long. Germline CDR1 is SQVTM and CDR2 is ANQGSEA. Filled out from reference TRBV29-1 and TRBJ1-1, the complete variable domain reads SAVISQKPSRDICQRGTSLTIQCQVDSQVTMMFWYRQQPGQSLTLIATANQGSEATYESGFVIDKFPISRPNLTFSTLTVSNMSPEDSSIYLCSVVEGKAFFGQGTRLTVV.

The chain employs TRBV7-3 and TRBJ2-1, with 8 bases lining up with TRBD1. CDR1 and CDR2 from the germline V gene are SGHTA and FQGTGA. V lost 3 bases, J lost 2 bases, and 0 bases stayed unmatched. The CDR3 spans 14 residues. The CDR3 coding sequence is TGTGCCAGCAGCTTGACAGGGGCCTACAATGAGCAGTTCTTC. It is translated as CASSLTGAYNEQFF.

This CDR3 reads CASSPGGNTEAFF. The CDR3 DNA follows: TGCGCCAGCAGCCCCGGGGGTAACACTGAAGCTTTCTTT. The chain joins TRBV4-1 to TRBJ1-1, with D perhaps matching TRBD1 (5 bases). With 4 bases removed from V and 2 bases from J, the gap between germline ends came to 8 bases. The CDR3 has 13 amino acids. Germline V gives CDR1 MGHRA, CDR2 YSYEKL.

The chain is built from TRBV6-5 and TRBJ2-5; D possibly corresponds to TRBD2 (6 bases). This CDR3 spans 14 amino acids. CDR1 and CDR2 from the germline V gene are MNHEY and SVGAGI. The germline V and J ends were trimmed by 10 bases and 2 bases, with 17 bases remaining between them. The CDR3 DNA reads as TGTGCCACCTTATCTTTGGGACTTCAAGAGACCCAGTACTTC. Translated: CATLSLGLQETQYF.

V gene TRBV7-8 combines with J gene TRBJ1-5, with 9 positions matching TRBD1. Germline V gene lookup returns CDR1 SGHVS and CDR2 FQNEAQ. There are 19 residues in the CDR3. The V segment lost 4 bases and the J segment 1 base; nucleotides outside the gene matches: 14. The CDR3 spells CASSSQPTIGTGSNQPQHF. Written as DNA, the CDR3 is TGTGCCAGCAGCTCACAACCGACAATTGGGACAGGGAGCAATCAGCCCCAGCATTTT.

This chain connects TRBV7-9 to TRBJ2-1; TRBD2 matches 7 bases. The V and J ends lost 0 bases and 6 bases, in that order; junction bases with no gene match: 5. The CDR3 totals 15 residues. The germline gives CDR1 SEHNR, CDR2 FQNEAQ (reference sequence). The CDR3 here is CASSLALAIVNEQFF. As DNA, the CDR3 is TGTGCCAGCAGCTTAGCACTAGCGATCGTCAATGAGCAGTTCTTC.